The present entry profiles one T cell receptor beta chain with its context. The target of this receptor is not known. No qualities accompany the bases; no much larger clone lies one base away. These data come from a study of blood T cells in healthy people across ages (dated by TCRdb to between 2014 and 2016). Turning to the overall study: Template switching captured roughly one uniquely barcoded TCR beta cDNA molecule per two T cells in model experiments. The study measured age-related changes in TCR beta repertoire diversity using deep sequencing normalized with unique cDNA molecular identifiers. Four age groups were formed from the donors: young (average around 15 years), middle-aged (around 40), aged (roughly 58) and long-lived (roughly 88). To avoid experimental bias, donors of different ages were distributed randomly across sequencing lanes. Using the same blood draw, the study looked at two additional independent replicas of 1 million unique cDNA reads for two donors, one aged 18 to 30 and the other aged 80 or older.

The CDR3 spans 12 residues, from the cysteine through the phenylalanine. Just CDR3 DNA is preserved here, 36 bases in frame from base 1. The germline V gene encodes CDR1 DFQATT and CDR2 SNEGSKA (reference sequence). Findings and caveats that apply to the study as a whole: Because the CMV infection status of the donors was unknown, age-related changes in expanded clonotypes may potentially have been confounded. Estimates of total diversity from one million sequenced T cells were regarded as lower bounds and underestimates. Because profiling used bulk unsorted PBMCs, naive and antigen-experienced compartments could not be compared conclusively. As age increased, observed TCR beta diversity per million T cells dropped in a roughly linear way, and a significant reduction was already evident by age approximately 40. The long-lived group showed more naive CD4+ T cells, fewer expanded clones and increased TCR diversity than the aged group, suggesting age selection. The percentage of naive T cells measured by flow cytometry correlated strongly with observed TCR beta diversity.

The protocol used for the library was 5' RACE. The instrument was an Illumina HiSeq 2500. A second roughly 6 to 12 cycle PCR used a sample-barcoded 5' primer and a J-beta primer mix. Each TCR beta cDNA molecule received a unique molecular identifier from a template-switch 5' adaptor carrying 12 random nucleotides. Each sample yielded at least 3 million CDR3-containing paired-end reads. First-strand cDNA was synthesized from all RNA with the Mint cDNA synthesis kit, primed by a TRBC-specific oligonucleotide. Following uracil-DNA glycosylase treatment, a first 18-cycle PCR with universal primers M1SS and BC2_uni_R was performed on all cDNA. Per the original workflow: Normalization of each sample was performed by random selection of 1 million high-quality reads, each carrying a distinct molecular identifier. Reads with shared molecular identifiers were discarded instead of being binned into consensus sequences. MiTCR, with a Q25 quality threshold and the strictest error-elimination algorithm, was used for CDR3 identification, clonotype clustering and error correction. A nonparametric unseen species model with Euler transformation was used to estimate lower-bound total TCR beta diversity. Using fastp at Q25 and MiXCR, TCRdb reprocessed the public reads and kept productive beta chains. Identical CDR3 proteins give one entry, which carries the most common genes and DNA. TCRdb, rather than the study authors, made the V and J calls. The sample table holds 600,000 to 650,000 distinct CDR3 sequences, of which about 53% were seen once. 30% to 45% of the sample goes to the ten largest clones.

The donors were 40 or so Caucasian individuals from Russia, aged roughly 6 to 100 years, who were systemically healthy. Each donor gave ten milliliters of peripheral blood, drawn into EDTA-treated Vacutainer tubes. Ficoll-Paque density-gradient centrifugation was used to isolate PBMCs, with at least 7 million obtained per sample. Total RNA, at least 5 micrograms per sample, was extracted from PBMCs with Trizol reagent. The percentages of naive CD45RAhigh/CD27high T cells were determined by flow cytometry on a PBMC aliquot from every donor. The chain is made from TRBV20-1 and TRBJ1-2, with 7 middle bases fitting TRBD1. The source material was blood. The clonotype was recovered from a man aged 55 to 70 in good health. The nucleotide sequence reads TGCAGCGGAGGGGGCGGTAACTATGGCTACACCTTC. Its protein reads: CSGGGGNYGYTF.